Listed here is a single T cell receptor (beta chain). As yet, its antigen is unknown. There are 15 residues in the CDR3. V lost 4 bases, J lost 5 bases, and 4 bases stayed unmatched. The germline CDR1 and CDR2 sequences are SGHRS and YFSETQ. This record comes from a study of T cells after posttransplantation cyclophosphamide. Data came from immunoSEQ multiplex PCR; TCRdb stores just in-frame clones and leaves some out. The table records about 52,000 clones, roughly 94% of them present only once. Study-wide results and limits: Donor CD8+ memory clones often dominated recipient blood repertoires at later times. Recipient CMV seropositivity and CMV reactivation strongly tracked TRB clonality. TRB overlap between skin or GI tissue T cells and blood was limited.

The related graft donor's blood sample was taken on the day of bone marrow donation. The specimen was PBMCs. The chain uses TRBV5-1 and TRBJ2-5, with 14 nucleotides matching TRBD2. This TCR was recovered from a woman between 25 and 40 years old in good health and a related stem cell transplant donor. The CDR3 sequence: CASSPGLAGAETQYF. For the CDR3, the DNA is TGCGCCAGCAGCCCGGGACTAGCGGGGGCTGAGACCCAGTACTTC.